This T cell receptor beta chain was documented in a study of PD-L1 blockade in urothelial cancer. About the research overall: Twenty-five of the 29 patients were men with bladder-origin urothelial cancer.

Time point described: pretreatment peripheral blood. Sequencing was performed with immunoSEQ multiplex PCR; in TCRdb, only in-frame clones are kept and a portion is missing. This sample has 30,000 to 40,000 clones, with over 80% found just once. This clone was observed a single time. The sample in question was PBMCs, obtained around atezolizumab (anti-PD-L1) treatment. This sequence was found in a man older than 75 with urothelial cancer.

Written as DNA, the CDR3 is TGCGCCAGCAGTGAATCGAGAACCGGGGAGCTGTTTTTT. Encoded protein: CASSESRTGELFF. The J gene is TRBJ2-2, the V gene TRBV10-2; D gene uncertain. The ends were cut back, 3 bases at V and 5 bases at J, with 7 bases in the middle. This CDR3 comprises 13 residues. Per the germline V gene, CDR1 is WSHSY and CDR2 is SAAADI.